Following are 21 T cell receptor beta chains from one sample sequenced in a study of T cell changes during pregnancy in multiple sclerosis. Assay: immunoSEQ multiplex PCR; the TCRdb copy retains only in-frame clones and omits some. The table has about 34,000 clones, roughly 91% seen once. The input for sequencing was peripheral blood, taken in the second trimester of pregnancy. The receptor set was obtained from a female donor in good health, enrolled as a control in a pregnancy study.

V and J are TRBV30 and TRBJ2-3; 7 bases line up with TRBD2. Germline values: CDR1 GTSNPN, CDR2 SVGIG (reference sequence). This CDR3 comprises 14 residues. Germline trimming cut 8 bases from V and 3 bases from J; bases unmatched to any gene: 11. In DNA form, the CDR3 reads TGTGCCGGGGTAGCTAGCGGAACGACAGATACGCAGTATTTT. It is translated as CAGVASGTTDTQYF.

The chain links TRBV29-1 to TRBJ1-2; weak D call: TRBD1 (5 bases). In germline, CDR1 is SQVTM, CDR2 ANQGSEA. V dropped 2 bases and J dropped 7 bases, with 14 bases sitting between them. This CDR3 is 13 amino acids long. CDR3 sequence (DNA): TGCAGCGTTGAATGGCCGGGTCAGGGTGGCTACACCTTC. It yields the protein CSVEWPGQGGYTF.

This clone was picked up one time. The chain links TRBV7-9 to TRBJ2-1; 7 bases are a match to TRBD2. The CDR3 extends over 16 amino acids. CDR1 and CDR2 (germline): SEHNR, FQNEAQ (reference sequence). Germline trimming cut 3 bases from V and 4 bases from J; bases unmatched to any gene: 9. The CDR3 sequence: CASSFSAGNTYNEQFF. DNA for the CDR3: TGTGCCAGCAGCTTTTCAGCGGGAAATACATACAATGAGCAGTTCTTC.

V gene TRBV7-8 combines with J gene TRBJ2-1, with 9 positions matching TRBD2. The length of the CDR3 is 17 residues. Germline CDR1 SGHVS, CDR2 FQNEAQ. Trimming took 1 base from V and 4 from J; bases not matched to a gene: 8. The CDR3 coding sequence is TGTGCCAGCAGCTTAGGACCGGGACTAGCTACTTACAATGAGCAGTTCTTC. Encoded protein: CASSLGPGLATYNEQFF.

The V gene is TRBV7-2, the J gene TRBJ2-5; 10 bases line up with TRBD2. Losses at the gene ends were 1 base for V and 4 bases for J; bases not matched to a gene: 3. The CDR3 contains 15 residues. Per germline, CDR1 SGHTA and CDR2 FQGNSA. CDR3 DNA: TGTGCCAGCAGCTTAGTGCCTAGCGGGGGAGAGACCCAGTACTTC. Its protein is CASSLVPSGGETQYF. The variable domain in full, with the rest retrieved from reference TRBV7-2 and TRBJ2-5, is GAGVSQSPSNKVTEKGKDVELRCDPISGHTALYWYRQSLGQGLEFLIYFQGNSAPDKSGLPSDRFSAERTGGSVSTLTIQRTQQEDSAVYLCASSLVPSGGETQYFGPGTRLLVL.

The DNA for the CDR3 is TGCGCCAGCAGTGGGGACAGGCAAATCTCCTACGAGCAGTACTTC. It specifies CASSGDRQISYEQYF. The J gene is TRBJ2-7, the V gene TRBV5-1; 8 bases line up with TRBD1. CDR1 SGHRS and CDR2 YFSETQ come from the germline V gene. The CDR3 spans 15 residues. The V gene end was trimmed by 5 bases and the J gene end by 0 bases; junction bases not matched to a gene: 7.

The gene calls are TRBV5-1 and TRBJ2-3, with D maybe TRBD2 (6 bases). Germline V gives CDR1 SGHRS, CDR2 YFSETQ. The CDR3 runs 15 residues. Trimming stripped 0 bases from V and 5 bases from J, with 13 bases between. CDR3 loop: CASSLGRAGRDTQYF. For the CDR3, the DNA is TGCGCCAGCAGCTTGGGGAGGGCGGGCAGAGATACGCAGTATTTT.

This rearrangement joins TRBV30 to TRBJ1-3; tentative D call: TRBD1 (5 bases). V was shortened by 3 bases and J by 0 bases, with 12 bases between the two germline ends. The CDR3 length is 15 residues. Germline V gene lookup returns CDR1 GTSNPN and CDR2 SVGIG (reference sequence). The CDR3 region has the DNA TGTGCCTGGAGACCGGGACTGGTCTCTGGAAACACCATATATTTT. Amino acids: CAWRPGLVSGNTIYF.

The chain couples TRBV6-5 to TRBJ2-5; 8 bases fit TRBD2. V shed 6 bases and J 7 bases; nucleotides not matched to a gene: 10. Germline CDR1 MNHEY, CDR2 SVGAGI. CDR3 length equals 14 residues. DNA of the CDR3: TGTGCCAGCAGGGTCAACAGCGGGAGTGGGACCCAGTACTTC. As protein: CASRVNSGSGTQYF.

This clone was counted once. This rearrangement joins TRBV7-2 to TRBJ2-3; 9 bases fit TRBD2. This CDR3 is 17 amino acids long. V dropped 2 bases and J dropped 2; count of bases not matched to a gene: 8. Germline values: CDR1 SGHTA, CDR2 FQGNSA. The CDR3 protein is CASSLMVAGASTDTQYF. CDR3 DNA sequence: TGTGCCAGCAGCTTAATGGTAGCGGGGGCCTCCACAGATACGCAGTATTTT.

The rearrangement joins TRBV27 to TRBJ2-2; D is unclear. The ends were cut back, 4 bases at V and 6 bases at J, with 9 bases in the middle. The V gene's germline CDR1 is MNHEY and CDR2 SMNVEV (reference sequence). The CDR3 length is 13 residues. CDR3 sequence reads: CASSSLYSGELFF. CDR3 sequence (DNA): TGTGCCAGCAGTTCCCTTTATTCCGGGGAGCTGTTTTTT.

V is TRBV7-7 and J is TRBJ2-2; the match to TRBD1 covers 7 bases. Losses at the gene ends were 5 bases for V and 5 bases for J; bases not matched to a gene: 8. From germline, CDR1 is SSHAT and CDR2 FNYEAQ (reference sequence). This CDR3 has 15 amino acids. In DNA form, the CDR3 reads TGTGCCAGCAGCCCCGACAGGGTAGGGACCGGGGAGCTGTTTTTT. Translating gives CASSPDRVGTGELFF.

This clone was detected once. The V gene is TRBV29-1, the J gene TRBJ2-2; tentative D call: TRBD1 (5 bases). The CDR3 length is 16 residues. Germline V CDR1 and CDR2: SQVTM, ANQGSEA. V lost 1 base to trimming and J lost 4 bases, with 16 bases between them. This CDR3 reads CSVEGQGSVRTGELFF. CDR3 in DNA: TGCAGCGTTGAAGGGCAGGGATCGGTTCGCACCGGGGAGCTGTTTTTT.

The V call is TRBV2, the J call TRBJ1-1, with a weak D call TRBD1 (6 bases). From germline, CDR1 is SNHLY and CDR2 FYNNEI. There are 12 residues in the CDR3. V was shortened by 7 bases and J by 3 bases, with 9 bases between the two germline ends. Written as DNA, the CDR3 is TGTGCCAGCATCGACAGGCACACTGAAGCTTTCTTT. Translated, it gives CASIDRHTEAFF.

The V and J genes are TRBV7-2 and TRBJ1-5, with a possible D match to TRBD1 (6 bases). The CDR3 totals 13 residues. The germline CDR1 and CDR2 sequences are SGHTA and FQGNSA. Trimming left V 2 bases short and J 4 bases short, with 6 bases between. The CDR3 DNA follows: TGTGCCAGCAGCTTAAGGGGGAATCAGCCCCAGCATTTT. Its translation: CASSLRGNQPQHF.

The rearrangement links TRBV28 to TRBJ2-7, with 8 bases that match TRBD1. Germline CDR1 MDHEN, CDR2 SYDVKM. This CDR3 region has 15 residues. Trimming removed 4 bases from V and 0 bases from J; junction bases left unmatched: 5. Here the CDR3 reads CASSSPGTGSYEQYF. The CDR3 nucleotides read TGTGCCAGCAGTTCACCCGGGACAGGCTCCTACGAGCAGTACTTC.

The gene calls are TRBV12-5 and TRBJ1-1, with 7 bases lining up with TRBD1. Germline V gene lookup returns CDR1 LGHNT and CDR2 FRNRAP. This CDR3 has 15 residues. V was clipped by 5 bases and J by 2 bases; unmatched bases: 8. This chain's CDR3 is CASGKGQALNTEAFF. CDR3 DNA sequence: TGTGCTAGTGGTAAAGGACAGGCTCTTAACACTGAAGCTTTCTTT.

CDR3: CASTWGGAEPQHF. CDR3 nucleotides: TGTGCCAGCACCTGGGGAGGGGCAGAGCCCCAGCATTTT. The chain combines TRBV7-9 with TRBJ1-5, with a tentative D call TRBD1 (5 bases). Trimming took off 7 bases at V and 8 bases at J, with 15 bases between the two ends. CDR1 is SEHNR and CDR2 is FQNEAQ in the germline V gene (reference sequence). The CDR3 covers 13 residues. The full variable domain, in which reference TRBV7-9 and TRBJ1-5 provide the parts outside the CDR3, is DTGVSQNPRHKITKRGQNVTFRCDPISEHNRLYWYRQTLGQGPEFLTYFQNEAQLEKSRLLSDRFSAERPKGSFSTLEIQRTEQGDSAMYLCASTWGGAEPQHFGDGTRLSIL.

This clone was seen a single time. The CDR3 loop reads CASNDRRQDTQYF. In DNA form, the CDR3 reads TGTGCCAGTAACGACAGGCGTCAGGATACGCAGTATTTT. The chain carries TRBV7-2 and TRBJ2-3, with a tentative D call TRBD1 (6 bases). CDR1 and CDR2 from the germline V gene are SGHTA and FQGNSA. The length of the CDR3 is 13 residues. The V end was cut by 9 bases, the J end by 6 bases, with 16 bases between.

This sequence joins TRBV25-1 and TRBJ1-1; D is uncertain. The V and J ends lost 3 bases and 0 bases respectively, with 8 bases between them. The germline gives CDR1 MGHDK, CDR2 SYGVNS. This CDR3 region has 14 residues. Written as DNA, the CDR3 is TGTGCCAGCAGTGATCTACTCATGAACACTGAAGCTTTCTTT. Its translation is CASSDLLMNTEAFF. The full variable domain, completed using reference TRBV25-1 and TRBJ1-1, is EADIYQTPRYLVIGTGKKITLECSQTMGHDKMYWYQQDPGMELHLIHYSYGVNSTEKGDLSSESTVSRIRTEHFPLTLESARPSHTSQYLCASSDLLMNTEAFFGQGTRLTVV.

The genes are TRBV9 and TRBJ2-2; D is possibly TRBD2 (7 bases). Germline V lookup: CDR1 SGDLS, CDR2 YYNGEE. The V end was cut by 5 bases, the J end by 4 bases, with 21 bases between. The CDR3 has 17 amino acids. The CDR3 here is CASSRGGAGAFTGELFF. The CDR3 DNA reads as TGTGCCAGCAGTAGGGGAGGGGCGGGGGCGTTCACCGGGGAGCTGTTTTTT.